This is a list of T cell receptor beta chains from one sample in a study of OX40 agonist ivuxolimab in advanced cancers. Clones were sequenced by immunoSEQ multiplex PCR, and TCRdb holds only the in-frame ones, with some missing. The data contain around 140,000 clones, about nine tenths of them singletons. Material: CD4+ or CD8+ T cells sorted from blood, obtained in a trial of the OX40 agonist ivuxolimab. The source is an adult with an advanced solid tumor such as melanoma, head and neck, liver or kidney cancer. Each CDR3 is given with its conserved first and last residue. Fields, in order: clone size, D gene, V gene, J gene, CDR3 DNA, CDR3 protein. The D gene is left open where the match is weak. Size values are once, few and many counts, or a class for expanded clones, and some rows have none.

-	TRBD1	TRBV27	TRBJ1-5	TGTGCCAGCAGCAGGACAGGGGCAAACAATCAGCCCCAGCATTTT	CASSRTGANNQPQHF
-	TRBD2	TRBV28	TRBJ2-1	TGTGCCAGCAGTTTGAGCGGGACTAAGGATGAGCAGTTCTTC	CASSLSGTKDEQFF
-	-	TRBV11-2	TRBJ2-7	TGTGCCAGCAGCCCTCAGGAGTGGGGCAGCTCCTACGAGCAGTACTTC	CASSPQEWGSSYEQYF
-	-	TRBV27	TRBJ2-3	TGTGCCAGCAGTTTACTTGGCACAGATACGCAGTATTTT	CASSLLGTDTQYF
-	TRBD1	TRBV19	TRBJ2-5	TGTGCCAGTAGTACGGACAGGGCCCAAGAGACCCAGTACTTC	CASSTDRAQETQYF
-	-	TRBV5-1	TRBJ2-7	TGCGCCAGCAGCTTGGTACAGGGCTACGAGCAGTACTTC	CASSLVQGYEQYF
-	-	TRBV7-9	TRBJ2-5	TGTGCCAGCAGCTTAGCGGGCGGGGAGACCCAGTACTTC	CASSLAGGETQYF
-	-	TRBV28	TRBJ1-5	TGTGCCAGCAGTTTAGGGGTAGGGAGTTTGCCCCAGCATTTT	CASSLGVGSLPQHF
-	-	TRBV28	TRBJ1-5	TGTGCCAGCAGCCCCCCCTGGGGGCCCGGTCAGCCCCAGCATTTT	CASSPPWGPGQPQHF
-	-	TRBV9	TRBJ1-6	TGTGCCAGCAGCGTAGCTGGGCTGGGTGGGTCACCCCTCCACTTT	CASSVAGLGGSPLHF
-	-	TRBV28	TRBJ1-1	TGTGCCAGCAGTCACGACAGAGGGGGTGTCTTT	CASSHDRGGVF
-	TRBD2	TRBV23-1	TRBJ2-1	TGCGCCAGCAGTCTCCTTCCGACGGGAGGGGTGGGTGAGCAGTTCTTC	CASSLLPTGGVGEQFF
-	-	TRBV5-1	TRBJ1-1	TGCGCCAGCAGCTTTCAGGGGCGGGACACTGAAGCTTTCTTT	CASSFQGRDTEAFF
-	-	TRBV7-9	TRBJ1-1	TGTGCCAGCAGCTTAGGAGGGTCGGGGTCAAACACTGAAGCTTTCTTT	CASSLGGSGSNTEAFF
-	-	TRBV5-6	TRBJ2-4	TGTGCCAGCAGCTTGGCCTGGGGAATCGTTAAAAACATTCAGTACTTC	CASSLAWGIVKNIQYF
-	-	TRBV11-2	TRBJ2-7	TGTGCCAGCAGCTTAGGCCCCCGGACAGCCTACGAGCAGTACTTC	CASSLGPRTAYEQYF
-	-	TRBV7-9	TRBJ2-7	TGTGCCAGCAGCCCAAAGGCGGGCGGGATTGCCTACGAGCAGTACTTC	CASSPKAGGIAYEQYF
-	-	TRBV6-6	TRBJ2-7	TGTGCCAGCAGTTTCCTCTCAGGGACTCCCTACGAGCAGTACTTC	CASSFLSGTPYEQYF
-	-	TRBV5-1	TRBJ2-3	TGCGCCAGCAGCTTAAGTCTGACAGATACGCAGTATTTT	CASSLSLTDTQYF
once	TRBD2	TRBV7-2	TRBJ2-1	TGTGCCAGCAGTTTGGGGACTAGCGGGAGGGCGTACTCCTACAATGAGCAGTTCTTC	CASSLGTSGRAYSYNEQFF